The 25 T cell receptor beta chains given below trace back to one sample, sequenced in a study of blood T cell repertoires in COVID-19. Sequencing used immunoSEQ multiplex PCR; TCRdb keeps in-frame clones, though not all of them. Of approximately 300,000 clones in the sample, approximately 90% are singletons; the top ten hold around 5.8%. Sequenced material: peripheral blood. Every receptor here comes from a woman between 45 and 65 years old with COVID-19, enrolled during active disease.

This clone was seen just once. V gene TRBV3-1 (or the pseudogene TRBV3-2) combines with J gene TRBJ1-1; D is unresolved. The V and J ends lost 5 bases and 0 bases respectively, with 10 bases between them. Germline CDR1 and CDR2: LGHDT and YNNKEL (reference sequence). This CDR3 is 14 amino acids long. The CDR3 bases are TGTGCCAGCAGCTCTAGACTGATGAACACTGAAGCTTTCTTT. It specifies CASSSRLMNTEAFF.

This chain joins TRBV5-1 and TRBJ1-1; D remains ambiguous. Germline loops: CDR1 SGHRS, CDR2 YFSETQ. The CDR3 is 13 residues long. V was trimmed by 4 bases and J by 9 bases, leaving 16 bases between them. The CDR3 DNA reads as TGCGCCAGCAGCCAATCAGGTTGGCCTAAAGCTTTCTTT. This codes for CASSQSGWPKAFF.

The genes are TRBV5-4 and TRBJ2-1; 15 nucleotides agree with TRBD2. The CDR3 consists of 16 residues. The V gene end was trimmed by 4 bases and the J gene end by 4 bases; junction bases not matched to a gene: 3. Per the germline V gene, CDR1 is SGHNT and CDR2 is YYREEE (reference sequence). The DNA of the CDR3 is TGTGCCAGCAGCACTGGGACTAGCGGGAGGTACAATGAGCAGTTCTTC. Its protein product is CASSTGTSGRYNEQFF.

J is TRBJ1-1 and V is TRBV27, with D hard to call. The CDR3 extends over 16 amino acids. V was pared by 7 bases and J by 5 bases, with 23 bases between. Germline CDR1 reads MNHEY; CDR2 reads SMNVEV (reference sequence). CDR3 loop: CASTSLMGRGGTEAFF. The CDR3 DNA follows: TGTGCCAGCACCTCCCTGATGGGGAGAGGAGGGACTGAAGCTTTCTTT.

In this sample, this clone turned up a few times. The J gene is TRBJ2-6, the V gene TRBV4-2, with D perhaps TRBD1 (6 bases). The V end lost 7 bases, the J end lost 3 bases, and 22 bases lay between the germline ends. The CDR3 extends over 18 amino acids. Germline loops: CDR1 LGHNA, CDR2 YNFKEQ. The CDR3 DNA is TGTGCCAGCACTCTTAACACCGCAGGGGCTGGTGGGGCCAACGTCCTGACTTTC. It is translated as CASTLNTAGAGGANVLTF.

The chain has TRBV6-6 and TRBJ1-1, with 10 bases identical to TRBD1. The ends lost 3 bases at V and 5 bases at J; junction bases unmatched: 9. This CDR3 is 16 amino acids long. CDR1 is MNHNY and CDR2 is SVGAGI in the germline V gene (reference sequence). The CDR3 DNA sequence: TGTGCCAGCAGTTATCCCGCCGGGACAGGGGATACTGAAGCTTTCTTT. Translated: CASSYPAGTGDTEAFF.

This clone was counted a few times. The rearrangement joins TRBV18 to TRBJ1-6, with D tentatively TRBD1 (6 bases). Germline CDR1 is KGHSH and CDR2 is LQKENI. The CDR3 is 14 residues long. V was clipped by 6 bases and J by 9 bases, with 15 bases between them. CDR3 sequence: CASSRQAEVSPLHF. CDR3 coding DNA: TGTGCCAGCTCGAGACAGGCAGAGGTTTCACCCCTCCACTTT. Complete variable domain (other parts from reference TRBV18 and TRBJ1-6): NAGVMQNPRHLVRRRGQEARLRCSPMKGHSHVYWYRQLPEEGLKFMVYLQKENIIDESGMPKERFSAEFPKEGPSILRIQQVVRGDSAAYFCASSRQAEVSPLHFGNGTRLTVT.

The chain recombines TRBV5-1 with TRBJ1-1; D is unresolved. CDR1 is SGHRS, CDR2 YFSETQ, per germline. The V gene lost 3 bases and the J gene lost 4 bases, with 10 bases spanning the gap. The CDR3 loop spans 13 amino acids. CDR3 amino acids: CASSYFGSTEAFF. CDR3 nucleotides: TGCGCCAGCAGCTATTTTGGGAGCACTGAAGCTTTCTTT.

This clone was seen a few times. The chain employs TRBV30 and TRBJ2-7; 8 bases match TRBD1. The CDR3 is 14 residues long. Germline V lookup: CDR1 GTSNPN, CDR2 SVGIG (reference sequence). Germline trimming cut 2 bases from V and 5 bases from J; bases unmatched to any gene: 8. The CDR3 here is CAWSPRTGTHEQYF. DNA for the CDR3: TGTGCCTGGAGTCCTCGGACAGGGACCCACGAGCAGTACTTC.

The CDR3 region has the DNA TGTGCCAGCAGCCCCACGTCAACTAGCGGGACTTACAATGAGCAGTTCTTC. Protein sequence: CASSPTSTSGTYNEQFF. The rearrangement uses TRBV11-3 and TRBJ2-1, with TRBD2 matching over 10 bases. Per the germline V gene, CDR1 is SGHNT and CDR2 is YENEEA. Trimming at V came to 5 bases and at J to 4 bases, leaving 11 bases not matched to a gene. This CDR3 has 17 amino acids.

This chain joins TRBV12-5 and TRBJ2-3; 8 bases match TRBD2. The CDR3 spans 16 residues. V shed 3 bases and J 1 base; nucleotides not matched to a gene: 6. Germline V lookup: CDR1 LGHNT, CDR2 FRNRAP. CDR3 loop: CASGFYRSGGTDTQYF. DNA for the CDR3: TGTGCTAGTGGTTTTTACCGTAGCGGGGGCACAGATACGCAGTATTTT.

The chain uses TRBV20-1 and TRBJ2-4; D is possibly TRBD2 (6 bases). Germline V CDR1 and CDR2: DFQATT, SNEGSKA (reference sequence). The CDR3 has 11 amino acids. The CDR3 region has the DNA TGCACGGGGGAGGCCAAAAACATTCAGTACTTC. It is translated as CTGEAKNIQYF.

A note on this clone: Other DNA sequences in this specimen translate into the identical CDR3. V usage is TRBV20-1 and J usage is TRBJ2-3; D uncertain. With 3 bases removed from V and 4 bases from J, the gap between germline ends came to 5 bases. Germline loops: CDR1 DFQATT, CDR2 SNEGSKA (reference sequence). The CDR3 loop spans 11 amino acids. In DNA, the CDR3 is TGCAGTGCTAGGTCAGCAGATACGCAGTATTTT. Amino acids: CSARSADTQYF.

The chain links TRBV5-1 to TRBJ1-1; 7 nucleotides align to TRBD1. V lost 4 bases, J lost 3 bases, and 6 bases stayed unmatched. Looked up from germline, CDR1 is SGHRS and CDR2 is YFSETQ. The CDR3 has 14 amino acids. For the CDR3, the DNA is TGCGCCAGCAGCGAAGACAGGGTCTACACTGAAGCTTTCTTT. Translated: CASSEDRVYTEAFF.

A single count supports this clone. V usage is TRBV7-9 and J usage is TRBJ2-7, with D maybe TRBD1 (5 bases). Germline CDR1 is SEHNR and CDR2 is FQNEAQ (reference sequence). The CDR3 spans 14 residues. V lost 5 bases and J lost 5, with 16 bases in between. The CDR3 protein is CASSPLTVFHEQYF. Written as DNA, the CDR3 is TGTGCCAGCAGCCCTTTGACAGTTTTCCACGAGCAGTACTTC.

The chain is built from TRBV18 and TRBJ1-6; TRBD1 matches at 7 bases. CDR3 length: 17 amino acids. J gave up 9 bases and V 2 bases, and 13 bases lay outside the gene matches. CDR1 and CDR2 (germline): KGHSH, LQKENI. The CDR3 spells CASSPSETGSIRSPLHF. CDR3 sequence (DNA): TGTGCCAGCTCACCATCGGAGACAGGGTCCATTCGTTCACCCCTCCACTTT.

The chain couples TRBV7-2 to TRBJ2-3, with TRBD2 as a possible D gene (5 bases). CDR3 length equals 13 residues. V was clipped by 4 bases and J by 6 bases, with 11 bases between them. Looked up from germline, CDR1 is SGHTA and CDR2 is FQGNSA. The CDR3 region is CASSSGMSDTQYF. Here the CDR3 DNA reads TGTGCCAGCAGCTCGGGAATGTCGGATACGCAGTATTTT.

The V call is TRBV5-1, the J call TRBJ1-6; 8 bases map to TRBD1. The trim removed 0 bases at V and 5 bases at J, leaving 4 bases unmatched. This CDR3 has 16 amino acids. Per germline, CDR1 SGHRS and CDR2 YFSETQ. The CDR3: CASSLDGQGDNSPLHF. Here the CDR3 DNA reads TGCGCCAGCAGCTTGGACGGACAGGGAGATAATTCACCCCTCCACTTT.

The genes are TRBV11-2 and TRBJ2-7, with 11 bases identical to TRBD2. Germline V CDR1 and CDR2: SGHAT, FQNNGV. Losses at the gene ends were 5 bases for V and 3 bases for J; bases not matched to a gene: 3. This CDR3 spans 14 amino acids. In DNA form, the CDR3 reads TGTGCCAGCAGCATGACTAGCGGGATCTACGAGCAGTACTTC. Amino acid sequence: CASSMTSGIYEQYF.

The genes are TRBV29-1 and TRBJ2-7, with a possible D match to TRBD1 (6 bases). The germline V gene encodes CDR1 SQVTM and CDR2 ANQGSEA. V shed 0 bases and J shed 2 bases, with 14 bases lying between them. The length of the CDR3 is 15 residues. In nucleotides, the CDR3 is TGCAGCGTTGAAGATAGAGGACAGCCGCCCTACGAGCAGTACTTC. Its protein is CSVEDRGQPPYEQYF.

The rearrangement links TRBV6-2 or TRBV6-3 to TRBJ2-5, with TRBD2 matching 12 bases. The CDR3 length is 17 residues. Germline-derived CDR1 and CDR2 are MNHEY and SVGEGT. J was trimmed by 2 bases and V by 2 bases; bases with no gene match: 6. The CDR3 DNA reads TGTGCCAGCAGTTACAGGCCGACTAGCGGGAGACAAGAGACCCAGTACTTC. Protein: CASSYRPTSGRQETQYF.

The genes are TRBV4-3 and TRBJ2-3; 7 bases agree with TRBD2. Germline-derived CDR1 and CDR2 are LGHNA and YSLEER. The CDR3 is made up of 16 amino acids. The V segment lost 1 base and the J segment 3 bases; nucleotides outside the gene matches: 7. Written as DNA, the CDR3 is TGCGCCAGCAGCCAAGTCGGTGTGGGAGGGACAGATACGCAGTATTTT. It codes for CASSQVGVGGTDTQYF.

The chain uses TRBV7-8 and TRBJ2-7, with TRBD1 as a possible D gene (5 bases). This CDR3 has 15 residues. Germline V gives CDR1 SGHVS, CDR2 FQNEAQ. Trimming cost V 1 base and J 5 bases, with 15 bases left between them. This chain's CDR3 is CASSLGRVGRHEQYF. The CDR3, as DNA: TGTGCCAGCAGCTTAGGCAGGGTGGGAAGACACGAGCAGTACTTC.

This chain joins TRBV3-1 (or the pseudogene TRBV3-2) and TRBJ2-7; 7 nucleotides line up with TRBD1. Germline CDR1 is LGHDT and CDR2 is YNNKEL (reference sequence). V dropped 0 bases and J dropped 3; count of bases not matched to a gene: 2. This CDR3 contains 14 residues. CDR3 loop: CASSQEYRGYEQYF. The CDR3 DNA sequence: TGTGCCAGCAGCCAAGAGTACAGGGGCTACGAGCAGTACTTC.

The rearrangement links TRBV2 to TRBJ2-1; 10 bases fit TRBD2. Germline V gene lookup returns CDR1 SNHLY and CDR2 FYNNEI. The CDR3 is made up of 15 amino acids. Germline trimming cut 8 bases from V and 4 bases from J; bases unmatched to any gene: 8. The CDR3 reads CASLRGTSAYNEQFF. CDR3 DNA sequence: TGTGCCAGCCTCCGGGGGACTAGCGCTTACAATGAGCAGTTCTTC.